The 29 T cell receptor beta chains below come from one sample, sequenced in a study of identical twins. TCRdb independently ran MiXCR on the 5' RACE reads; one entry per CDR3 protein. The sample lists hundreds of thousands of distinct CDR3 sequences, about 8% occurring once. These data are also associated with another study on yellow fever vaccine responses in identical twins.

Sequenced input: memory (CD45RO+) T cells sorted from blood. Receptor source: a woman between 18 and 29 years old in good health.

This clonotype was found many times. This chain connects TRBV5-5 to TRBJ2-7, with D hard to call. V shed 4 bases and J shed 2 bases, with 13 bases lying between them. The CDR3 has 14 residues. Per germline, CDR1 SGHKS and CDR2 YYEKEE (reference sequence). Written as DNA, the CDR3 is TGTGCCAGCAGCCCGTCCGGGCTACCCTACGAGCAGTACTTC. Its translation is CASSPSGLPYEQYF.

This clonotype occurred many times. The gene calls are TRBV5-1 and TRBJ2-7, with 9 nucleotides matching TRBD1. Germline trimming cut 1 base from V and 7 bases from J; bases unmatched to any gene: 9. CDR3 length: 15 residues. Germline CDR1 and CDR2: SGHRS and YFSETQ. The CDR3 DNA sequence: TGCGCCAGCAGCTTGTCCGGGACAGGGTTTGGGGAGCAGTACGTC. It codes for CASSLSGTGFGEQYV.

This clonotype was counted at least ten times. J is TRBJ2-5 and V is TRBV3-1, with TRBD1 matching over 8 bases. Germline-derived CDR1 and CDR2 are LGHDT and YNNKEL (reference sequence). V shed 1 base, J shed 5 bases, and the junction held 9 bases outside the gene matches. There are 16 residues in the CDR3. CDR3 amino acids: CASSQVSRGHWETQYF. The CDR3 coding sequence is TGTGCCAGCAGCCAAGTCTCCAGGGGGCACTGGGAGACCCAGTACTTC.

This clonotype has a handful of counts. The chain combines TRBV6-4 with TRBJ2-1; possible D gene TRBD2, 5 bases. Trimming removed 10 bases from V and 3 bases from J, with 10 bases in between. Germline V gene data show CDR1 as MRHNA and CDR2 as SNTAGT. The CDR3 consists of 12 residues. This CDR3 reads CATSRDYNEQFF. The CDR3, as DNA: TGTGCCACCAGCCGGGACTACAATGAGCAGTTCTTC.

The rearrangement links TRBV3-1 to TRBJ2-5; D unclear. This CDR3 is built from 14 residues. The V gene lost 0 bases and the J gene lost 6 bases, with 11 bases spanning the gap. Germline loops: CDR1 LGHDT, CDR2 YNNKEL (reference sequence). CDR3 amino acids: CASSQDPRVKTQYF. The CDR3 bases are TGTGCCAGCAGCCAAGATCCTAGGGTTAAGACCCAGTACTTC.

The sample holds a few counts of this clonotype. CDR3 sequence (DNA): TGCAGTGCTGGACTAGCGTTTGAGCAGTTCTTC. It is translated as CSAGLAFEQFF. The rearrangement links TRBV20-1 to TRBJ2-1; TRBD2 aligns across 9 bases. The length of the CDR3 is 11 residues. V gave up 5 bases and J gave up 9 bases; unmatched junction bases: 2. Germline assignment: CDR1 DFQATT and CDR2 SNEGSKA (reference sequence).

This clonotype appeared a few times. The chain has TRBV5-4 and TRBJ2-1; no clear D gene. This CDR3 region has 14 residues. V shed 3 bases and J shed 0 bases, with 7 bases lying between them. In germline, CDR1 is SGHNT, CDR2 YYREEE (reference sequence). The chain's CDR3 is CASSYEISYNEQFF. The CDR3 DNA reads TGTGCCAGCAGCTATGAGATCTCCTACAATGAGCAGTTCTTC. The whole variable domain, filled in from reference TRBV5-4 and TRBJ2-1, reads ETGVTQSPTHLIKTRGQQVTLRCSSQSGHNTVSWYQQALGQGPQFIFQYYREEENGRGNFPPRFSGLQFPNYSSELNVNALELDDSALYLCASSYEISYNEQFFGPGTRLTVL.

This clonotype appeared many times. The rearrangement uses TRBV5-1 and TRBJ1-1; D may be TRBD1 (5 bases). The germline gives CDR1 SGHRS, CDR2 YFSETQ. The CDR3 spans 15 residues. Trimming removed 5 bases from V and 2 bases from J, with 16 bases in between. The CDR3 DNA follows: TGCGCCAGCAGAACCGGGACGCCCCCCAACACTGAAGCTTTCTTT. Translating it yields CASRTGTPPNTEAFF.

This clonotype came up many times. The chain combines TRBV20-1 with TRBJ1-1; D is undetermined. CDR1 and CDR2 from the germline V gene are DFQATT and SNEGSKA (reference sequence). The CDR3 length is 16 residues. The V gene lost 0 bases and the J gene lost 4 bases, with 18 bases spanning the gap. The CDR3 nucleotides are TGCAGTGCTAGAGATCCGTCCGCGGGTGAGTCCACTGAAGCTTTCTTT. This gives the protein CSARDPSAGESTEAFF.

The sample holds many counts of this clonotype. The rearrangement joins TRBV14 to TRBJ1-3; D gene unclear. Germline V gene sequence: CDR1 SGHDN, CDR2 FVKESK. The V and J ends lost 0 bases and 2 bases respectively, with 14 bases between them. The CDR3 extends over 17 amino acids. The CDR3 DNA follows: TGTGCCAGCAGCCAAGATCTAGGAGGCCAACCTGGAAACACCATATATTTT. It yields the protein CASSQDLGGQPGNTIYF.

The chain links TRBV2 to TRBJ2-7; D remains ambiguous. Germline loops: CDR1 SNHLY, CDR2 FYNNEI. Trimming stripped 7 bases from V and 4 bases from J, with 14 bases between. The CDR3 contains 13 residues. Here the CDR3 DNA reads TGTGCCAGCAAAGAAGAAGTGGGTTACGAGCAGTACTTC. Protein: CASKEEVGYEQYF.

In this sample, this clonotype turned up many times. The V gene is TRBV5-1, the J gene TRBJ2-3; no clear D. The CDR3 runs to 15 residues. The V end lost 2 bases, the J end lost 2 bases, and 12 bases lay between the germline ends. Germline assignment: CDR1 SGHRS and CDR2 YFSETQ. The CDR3 region has the DNA TGCGCCAGCAGCTTATTTGCGGTAGTCACAGATACGCAGTATTTT. Translation: CASSLFAVVTDTQYF.

V gene TRBV29-1 combines with J gene TRBJ1-2, with unresolved D. Trimming removed 5 bases from V and 4 bases from J, with 8 bases in between. The CDR3 contains 11 residues. Germline V gene lookup returns CDR1 SQVTM and CDR2 ANQGSEA. CDR3: CSVPRLYGYTF. The CDR3, as DNA: TGCAGCGTTCCCCGACTCTATGGCTACACCTTC.

This clonotype was picked up many times. The chain uses TRBV10-3 and TRBJ1-6; no clear D. The CDR3 runs to 15 residues. Germline CDR1 and CDR2: ENHRY and SYGVKD. V was shortened by 0 bases and J by 7 bases, with 10 bases between the two germline ends. CDR3 sequence (DNA): TGTGCCATCAGTGAGTCAATGGGATTGAATTCACCCCTCCACTTT. Protein sequence: CAISESMGLNSPLHF.

In this sample, this clonotype turned up a few times. This rearrangement joins TRBV5-1 to TRBJ2-5; tentatively, D is TRBD1 or TRBD2 (7 bases each). Germline V gene data show CDR1 as SGHRS and CDR2 as YFSETQ. The CDR3 has 19 residues. The ends were cut back, 4 bases at V and 5 bases at J, with 30 bases in the middle. DNA of the CDR3: TGCGCCAGCAGCGCCCAGGGGGACTACTTCTCTATGTCAGTGGAGACCCAGTACTTC. Translating gives CASSAQGDYFSMSVETQYF.

The chain combines TRBV3-1 with TRBJ2-1, with D perhaps given as TRBD1 or TRBD2 (5 bases each). Germline V gene data show CDR1 as LGHDT and CDR2 as YNNKEL (reference sequence). The CDR3 runs to 20 residues. V dropped 1 base and J dropped 0 bases, with 22 bases sitting between them. In DNA form, the CDR3 reads TGTGCCAGCAGCCAAGGCGCGGCCGGGGCAGCGGCCTACTCCTACAATGAGCAGTTCTTC. Its protein product is CASSQGAAGAAAYSYNEQFF.

On this clonotype itself: The germline gene is not matched at one end of the junction; a read error may be the cause. J is TRBJ2-3 and V is TRBV4-1; D unclear. Germline lookup yields CDR1 MGHRA and CDR2 YSYEKL. This CDR3 has 14 residues. The CDR3 loop is CASNQGFLGDTQYF. The CDR3 DNA sequence: TGCGCCAGCAACCAAGGATTTCTAGGAGATACGCAGTATTTT.

The V and J genes are TRBV5-1 and TRBJ1-1, with TRBD1 as a possible D gene (5 bases). The CDR3 runs to 15 residues. V lost 4 bases, J lost 3 bases, and 16 bases lay in between. Germline values: CDR1 SGHRS, CDR2 YFSETQ. The CDR3 sequence: CASSAREFRDTEAFF. The CDR3 bases are TGCGCCAGCAGCGCGAGGGAGTTCAGGGACACTGAAGCTTTCTTT.

The chain combines TRBV6-1 with TRBJ2-3, with D maybe TRBD2 (5 bases). Germline CDR1 is MNHNS and CDR2 is SASEGT. V lost 3 bases and J 4 bases, leaving 8 bases between the germline ends. CDR3 length equals 13 residues. CDR3 nucleotides: TGTGCCAGCAGTGAGAGGGTATCAGATACGCAGTATTTT. Its protein product is CASSERVSDTQYF.

Only a few counts were recorded for this clonotype. The rearrangement uses TRBV4-1 and TRBJ2-2; 7 bases are shared with TRBD1. Trimming at V came to 6 bases and at J to 4 bases, leaving 11 bases not matched to a gene. Germline assignment: CDR1 MGHRA and CDR2 YSYEKL. This CDR3 spans 16 amino acids. The CDR3 here is CASRGPTGKVTGELFF. The CDR3 DNA sequence: TGCGCCAGCAGAGGACCGACAGGGAAGGTCACCGGGGAGCTGTTTTTT.

This chain connects TRBV20-1 to TRBJ2-7, with TRBD2 matching over 7 bases. CDR1 and CDR2 from the germline V gene are DFQATT and SNEGSKA (reference sequence). This CDR3 has 13 amino acids. V lost 2 bases to trimming and J lost 3 bases; unmatched junction nucleotides: 4. This CDR3 reads CSARRPSGYEQYV. The CDR3 DNA reads TGCAGTGCTAGACGGCCTAGCGGCTACGAGCAGTACGTC.

J is TRBJ2-2 and V is TRBV20-1, with TRBD2 matching over 12 bases. This CDR3 has 17 residues. The V gene end was trimmed by 0 bases and the J gene end by 0 bases; junction bases not matched to a gene: 2. Germline CDR1 and CDR2: DFQATT and SNEGSKA (reference sequence). The CDR3 reads CSARDLAGGTNTGELFF. CDR3 DNA: TGCAGTGCTAGAGATCTAGCGGGAGGGACGAACACCGGGGAGCTGTTTTTT.

Details on this clonotype: An end of the junction differs from the germline gene, which may be a read error. This chain links TRBV6-1 with TRBJ1-1, with D possibly TRBD1 on 6 matching bases. The length of the CDR3 is 14 residues. From germline, CDR1 is MNHNS and CDR2 SASEGT. This CDR3 is CPSTPAGGAAEAFF. CDR3 nucleotide sequence: TGTCCCAGCACCCCCGCGGGGGGGGCCGCTGAAGCTTTCTTT.

This clonotype was detected only a few times. The chain uses TRBV20-1 and TRBJ2-5; no firm D call. V was trimmed by 5 bases and J by 5 bases, leaving 12 bases between them. CDR1 and CDR2 from the germline V gene are DFQATT and SNEGSKA (reference sequence). There are 12 residues in the CDR3. CDR3: CSAPLVGETQYF. Written as DNA, the CDR3 is TGCAGTGCTCCCCTCGTGGGGGAGACCCAGTACTTC.

V gene TRBV5-8 combines with J gene TRBJ1-1, with 11 bases aligning to TRBD1. After removal of 4 bases from V and 4 bases from J, the junction contained 6 bases not matched to a gene. The CDR3 is 15 residues long. The germline CDR1 and CDR2 sequences are SGHTS and YDEGEE. The CDR3 loop reads CASSELGQGATEAFF. The CDR3 DNA sequence: TGTGCCAGCAGCGAATTAGGACAGGGGGCCACTGAAGCTTTCTTT.

This clonotype was counted many times. The chain joins TRBV12-3 or TRBV12-4 to TRBJ1-2, with D tentatively TRBD1 (5 bases). V was clipped by 1 base and J by 4 bases, with 7 bases between them. The CDR3 totals 13 residues. The CDR3 sequence: CASSLGQSYGYTF. CDR3 bases: TGTGCCAGCAGTTTAGGACAGTCCTATGGCTACACCTTC.

This clonotype occurred a few times. The chain links TRBV6-5 to TRBJ2-7, with D possibly TRBD1 on 5 matching bases. Germline V gene sequence: CDR1 MNHEY, CDR2 SVGAGI. V was trimmed by 2 bases and J by 0 bases, leaving 20 bases between them. The CDR3 runs to 18 residues. The CDR3 loop reads CASSYRVPGQRSSYEQYF. In nucleotides, the CDR3 is TGTGCCAGCAGTTACCGAGTTCCCGGACAAAGGAGCTCCTACGAGCAGTACTTC.

This clonotype was observed a handful of times. The chain couples TRBV28 to TRBJ2-3; 9 bases are shared with TRBD2. There are 17 residues in the CDR3. Per the germline V gene, CDR1 is MDHEN and CDR2 is SYDVKM. V lost 2 bases, J lost 4 bases, and 10 bases stayed unmatched. The CDR3 DNA reads as TGTGCCAGCAGTTTAGGTCACGGCGGGGGGGTGGCAGATACGCAGTATTTT. Translating it yields CASSLGHGGGVADTQYF.

There are many counts of this clonotype. The rearrangement uses TRBV7-2 and TRBJ2-1; TRBD2 is a possible D gene (5 bases). Germline V lookup: CDR1 SGHTA, CDR2 FQGNSA. The CDR3 has 16 amino acids. V was clipped by 5 bases and J by 4 bases, with 18 bases between them. The DNA for the CDR3 is TGTGCCAGCAGCCCTACGACCGGGGTATATTACAATGAGCAGTTCTTC. It encodes CASSPTTGVYYNEQFF. Full variable domain (outside the CDR3, taken from reference TRBV7-2 and TRBJ2-1): GAGVSQSPSNKVTEKGKDVELRCDPISGHTALYWYRQSLGQGLEFLIYFQGNSAPDKSGLPSDRFSAERTGGSVSTLTIQRTQQEDSAVYLCASSPTTGVYYNEQFFGPGTRLTVL.